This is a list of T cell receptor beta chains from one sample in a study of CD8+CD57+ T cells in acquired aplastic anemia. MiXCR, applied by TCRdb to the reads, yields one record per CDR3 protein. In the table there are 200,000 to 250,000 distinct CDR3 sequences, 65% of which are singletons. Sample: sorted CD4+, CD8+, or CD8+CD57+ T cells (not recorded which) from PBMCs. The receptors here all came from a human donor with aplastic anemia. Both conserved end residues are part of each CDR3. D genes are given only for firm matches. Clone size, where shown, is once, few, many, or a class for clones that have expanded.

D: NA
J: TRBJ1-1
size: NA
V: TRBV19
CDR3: CASSRINTEAFF
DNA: TGTGCCAGTAGTAGAATAAACACTGAAGCTTTCTTT

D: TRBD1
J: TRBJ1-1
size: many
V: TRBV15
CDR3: CATSSSRSGQGGVTEAFF
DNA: TGTGCCACCAGCAGCTCCAGGTCCGGACAGGGGGGGGTTACTGAAGCTTTCTTT

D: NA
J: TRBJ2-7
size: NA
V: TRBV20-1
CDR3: CSASLRGGRTYEQYF
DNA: TGCAGTGCCAGTTTGAGGGGAGGACGTACCTACGAGCAGTACTTC

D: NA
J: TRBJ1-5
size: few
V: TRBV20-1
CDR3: CSATDGDNQPQHF
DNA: TGCAGTGCAACCGACGGTGACAATCAGCCCCAGCATTTT

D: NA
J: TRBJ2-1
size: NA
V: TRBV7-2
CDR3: CASSVLDSLNEQFF
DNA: TGTGCCAGCAGCGTCCTGGACAGTCTCAATGAGCAGTTCTTC

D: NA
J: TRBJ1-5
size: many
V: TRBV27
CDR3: CASSSLAGQPQHF
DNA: TGTGCCAGCAGTTCCTTAGCCGGTCAGCCCCAGCATTTT

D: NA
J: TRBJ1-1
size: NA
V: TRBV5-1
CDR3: CASSSFVANTEAFF
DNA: TGCGCCAGCAGCTCCTTTGTGGCCAACACTGAAGCTTTCTTT

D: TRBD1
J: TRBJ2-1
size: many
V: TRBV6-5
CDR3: CASSYWDRGQNEQFF
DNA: TGTGCCAGCAGTTATTGGGACAGGGGGCAAAATGAGCAGTTCTTC

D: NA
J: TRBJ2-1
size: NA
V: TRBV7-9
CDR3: CASSLPGSGEQFF
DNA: TGTGCCAGCAGCTTACCGGGCTCGGGGGAGCAGTTCTTC

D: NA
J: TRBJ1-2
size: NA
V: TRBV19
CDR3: CAVGDYGYTF
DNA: TGTGCCGTGGGGGACTATGGCTACACCTTC

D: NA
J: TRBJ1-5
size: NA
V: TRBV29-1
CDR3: CSVVVGDQPQHF
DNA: TGCAGCGTTGTTGTGGGGGATCAGCCCCAGCATTTT

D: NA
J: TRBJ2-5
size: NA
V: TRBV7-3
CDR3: CASSRGGGEQETQYF
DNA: TGTGCCAGCAGCCGAGGGGGCGGGGAGCAAGAGACCCAGTACTTC

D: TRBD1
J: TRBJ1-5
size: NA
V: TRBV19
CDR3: CASSSGTGVGQPQHF
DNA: TGTGCCAGTAGCTCCGGGACAGGGGTCGGTCAGCCCCAGCATTTT

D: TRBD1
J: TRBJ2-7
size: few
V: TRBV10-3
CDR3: CAISESLLGQASYEQYF
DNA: TGTGCCATCAGTGAATCCCTACTGGGACAGGCAAGCTACGAGCAGTACTTC

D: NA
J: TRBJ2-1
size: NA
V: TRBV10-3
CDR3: CAITPANPRGNEQFF
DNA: TGTGCCATCACCCCCGCTAACCCGAGGGGCAATGAGCAGTTCTTC

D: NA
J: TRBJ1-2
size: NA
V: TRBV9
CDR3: CASNVQGNYGYTF
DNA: TGTGCCAGCAACGTACAGGGAAACTATGGCTACACCTTC

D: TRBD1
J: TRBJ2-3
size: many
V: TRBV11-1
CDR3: CASSLLDRATDTQYF
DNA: TGTGCCAGCAGCTTACTGGACAGGGCTACAGATACGCAGTATTTT

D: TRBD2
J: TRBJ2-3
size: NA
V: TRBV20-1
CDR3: CSARDSGLAGGPPWDTQYF
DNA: TGCAGTGCTAGAGATTCGGGACTAGCGGGAGGGCCTCCTTGGGATACGCAGTATTTT

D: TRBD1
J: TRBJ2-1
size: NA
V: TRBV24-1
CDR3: CATSDPGTGRFF
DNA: TGTGCCACCAGTGACCCCGGGACAGGTCGGTTCTTC

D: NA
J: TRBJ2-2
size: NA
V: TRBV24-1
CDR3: CATSDRGGTGELFF
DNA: TGTGCCACCAGTGACAGGGGAGGCACCGGGGAGCTGTTTTTT

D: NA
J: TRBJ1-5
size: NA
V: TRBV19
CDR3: CASSMRVYNQPQHF
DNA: TGTGCCAGTAGTATGAGGGTGTACAATCAGCCCCAGCATTTT

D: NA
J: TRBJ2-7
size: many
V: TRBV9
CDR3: CASSAGRAASYEQYF
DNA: TGTGCCAGCAGCGCCGGACGCGCAGCCTCCTACGAGCAGTACTTC

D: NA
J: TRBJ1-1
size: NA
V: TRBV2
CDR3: CASSVGAGPGMNTEAFF
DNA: TGTGCCAGCAGTGTCGGAGCAGGGCCAGGGATGAACACTGAAGCTTTCTTT

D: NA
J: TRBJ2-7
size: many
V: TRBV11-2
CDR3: CASSSTAYEQYF
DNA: TGTGCCAGCAGCTCCACTGCCTACGAGCAGTACTTC

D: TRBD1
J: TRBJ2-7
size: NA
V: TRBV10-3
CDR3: CAVSNRGETYEQYF
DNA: TGTGCCGTCTCAAACAGGGGGGAAACCTACGAGCAGTACTTC

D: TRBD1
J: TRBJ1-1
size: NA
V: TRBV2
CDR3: CASTLGGSTAEAFF
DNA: TGTGCCAGCACCCTAGGGGGCTCTACCGCTGAAGCTTTCTTT

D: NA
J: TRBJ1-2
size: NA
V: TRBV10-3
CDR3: CAIREVGGYTF
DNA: TGTGCCATCAGAGAGGTGGGAGGCTACACCTTC

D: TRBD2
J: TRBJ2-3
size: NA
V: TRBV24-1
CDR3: CATSLSGASTDTQYF
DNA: TGTGCCACCTCCCTTAGCGGGGCCAGCACAGATACGCAGTATTTT

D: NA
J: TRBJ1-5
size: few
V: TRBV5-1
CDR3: CASSEGDFNQPQHF
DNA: TGCGCCAGCAGCGAGGGGGACTTTAATCAGCCCCAGCATTTT

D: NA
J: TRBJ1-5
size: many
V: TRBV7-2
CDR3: CASSLAPVGNQPQHF
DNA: TGTGCCAGCAGCTTAGCGCCCGTGGGCAATCAGCCCCAGCATTTT

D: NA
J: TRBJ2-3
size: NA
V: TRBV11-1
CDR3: CASSKHGSDTQYF
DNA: TGTGCCAGCAGCAAGCATGGGTCAGATACGCAGTATTTT

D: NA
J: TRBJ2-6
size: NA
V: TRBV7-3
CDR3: CASSSGAGANVLTF
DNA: TGTGCCAGCAGCTCGGGGGCTGGGGCCAACGTCCTGACTTTC

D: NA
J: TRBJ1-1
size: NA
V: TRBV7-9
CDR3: CASSLDVTPNTEAFF
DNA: TGTGCCAGCAGCTTAGACGTAACACCGAACACTGAAGCTTTCTTT

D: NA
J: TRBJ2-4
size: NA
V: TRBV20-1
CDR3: CSASPPGGAVNIQYF
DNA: TGCAGTGCTAGTCCCCCTGGGGGGGCGGTTAACATTCAGTACTTC

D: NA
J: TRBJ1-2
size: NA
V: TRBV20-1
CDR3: CSARQDVQLYGYTF
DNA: TGCAGTGCTAGACAGGACGTCCAACTGTATGGCTACACCTTC

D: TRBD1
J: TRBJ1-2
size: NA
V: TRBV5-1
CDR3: CASRQRQGAGGYTF
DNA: TGCGCCAGCAGACAAAGACAGGGGGCGGGAGGCTACACCTTC

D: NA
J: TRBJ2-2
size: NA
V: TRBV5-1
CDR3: CASSPYGGDTGELFF
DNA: TGCGCCAGCAGCCCTTATGGGGGCGACACCGGGGAGCTGTTTTTT

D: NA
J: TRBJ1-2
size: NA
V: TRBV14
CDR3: CASSPGPSYGYTF
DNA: TGTGCCAGCAGCCCCGGTCCGTCCTATGGCTACACCTTC

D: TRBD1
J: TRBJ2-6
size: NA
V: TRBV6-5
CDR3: CASSYGTGVAGANVLTF
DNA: TGTGCCAGCAGTTACGGGACAGGGGTAGCTGGGGCCAACGTCCTGACTTTC

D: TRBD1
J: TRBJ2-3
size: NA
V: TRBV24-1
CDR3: CATSDLGTASGHTDTQYF
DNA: TGTGCCACCAGTGATTTAGGGACAGCAAGCGGACACACAGATACGCAGTATTTT

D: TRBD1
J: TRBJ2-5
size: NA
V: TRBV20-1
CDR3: CSARRTGPRYF
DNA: TGCAGTGCTCGGAGGACAGGGCCGAGGTACTTC

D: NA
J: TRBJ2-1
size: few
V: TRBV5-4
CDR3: CASSLDGTSYNEQFF
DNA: TGTGCCAGCAGCTTGGATGGGACTTCGTACAATGAGCAGTTCTTC

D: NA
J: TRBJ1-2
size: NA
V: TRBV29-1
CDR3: CSVDRGQGGYGYTF
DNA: TGCAGCGTTGATCGCGGCCAGGGCGGCTATGGCTACACCTTC

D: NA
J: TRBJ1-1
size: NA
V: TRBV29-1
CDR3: CSGAASTEAFF
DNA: TGCAGCGGGGCGGCTTCCACTGAAGCTTTCTTT

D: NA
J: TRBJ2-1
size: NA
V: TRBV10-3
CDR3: CAITPSGGKFHEQFF
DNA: TGTGCCATCACCCCGTCGGGCGGGAAGTTTCATGAGCAGTTCTTC

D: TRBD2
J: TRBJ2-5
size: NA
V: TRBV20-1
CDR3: CSAHIAGYETQYF
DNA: TGCAGTGCCCATATAGCGGGATACGAGACCCAGTACTTC

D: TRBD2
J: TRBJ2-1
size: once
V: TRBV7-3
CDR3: CASSLPATLGTSGYSEQFF
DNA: TGTGCCAGCAGCTTACCCGCCACCCTCGGGACTAGCGGTTACAGTGAGCAGTTCTTC

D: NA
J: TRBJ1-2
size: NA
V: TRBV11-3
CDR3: CASSSPRASLQGYGYTF
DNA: TGTGCCAGCAGCTCACCACGGGCCTCACTTCAGGGCTATGGCTACACCTTC

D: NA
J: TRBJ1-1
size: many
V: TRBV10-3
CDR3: CAISDGTGNTEAFF
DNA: TGTGCCATCAGTGATGGGACGGGAAACACTGAAGCTTTCTTT

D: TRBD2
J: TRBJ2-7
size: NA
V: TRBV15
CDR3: CATSRVTSATYEQYF
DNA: TGTGCCACCAGCAGAGTCACTAGCGCGACCTACGAGCAGTACTTC

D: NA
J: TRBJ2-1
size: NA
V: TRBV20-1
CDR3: CSARDRAGPNNEQFF
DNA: TGCAGTGCTAGAGATCGGGCTGGGCCGAACAATGAGCAGTTCTTC

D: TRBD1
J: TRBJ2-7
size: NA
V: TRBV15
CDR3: CATSSVGQGPEQYF
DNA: TGTGCCACCAGCAGCGTTGGACAGGGCCCCGAGCAGTACTTC

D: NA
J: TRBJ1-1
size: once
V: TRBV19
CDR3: CASSYGRTTEAFF
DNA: TGTGCCAGTAGTTACGGACGAACCACTGAAGCTTTCTTT

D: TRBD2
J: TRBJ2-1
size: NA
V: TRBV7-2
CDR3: CASSFSSGRDNEQFF
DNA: TGTGCCAGCAGCTTTTCTAGCGGGAGAGACAATGAGCAGTTCTTC